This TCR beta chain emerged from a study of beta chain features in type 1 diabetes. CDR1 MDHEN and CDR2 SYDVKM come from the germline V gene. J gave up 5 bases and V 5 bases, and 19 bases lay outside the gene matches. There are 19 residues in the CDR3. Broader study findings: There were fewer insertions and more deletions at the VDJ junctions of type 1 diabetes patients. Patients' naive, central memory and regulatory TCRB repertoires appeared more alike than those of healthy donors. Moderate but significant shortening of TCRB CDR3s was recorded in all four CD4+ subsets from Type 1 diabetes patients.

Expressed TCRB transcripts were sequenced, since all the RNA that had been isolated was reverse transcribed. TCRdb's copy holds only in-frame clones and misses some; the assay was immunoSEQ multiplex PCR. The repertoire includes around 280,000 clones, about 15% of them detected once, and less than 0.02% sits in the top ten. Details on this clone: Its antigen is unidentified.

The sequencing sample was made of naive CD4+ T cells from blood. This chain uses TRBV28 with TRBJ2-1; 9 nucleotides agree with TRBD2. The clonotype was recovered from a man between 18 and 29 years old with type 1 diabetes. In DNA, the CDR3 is TGTGCCAGCAGTGCCCCCCCATCCAGCGGGAGGCCAAAGAACAATGAGCAGTTCTTC. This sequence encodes CASSAPPSSGRPKNNEQFF.